This T cell receptor (beta chain) was captured in a study of blood T cell repertoires in COVID-19. Looking at the study overall: COVID-19 samples collected from the United States, Italy and Spain covered acute and convalescent phases. PBMCs, B-cell-depleted T cells, or T cells provided the cDNA or gDNA that made up the material.

Original processing methods: Nucleated cell counts were estimated from reference gene primer amplification. This table comes from immunoSEQ multiplex PCR, and its TCRdb copy is limited to in-frame clones, with some not included. V, J and clone size were drawn from that table, and D and trimming were deduced from the DNA. The sample includes about 140,000 clones, about 74% seen only once; the top ten take around 16%. This receptor was obtained from a man aged 50-59 years with acute or convalescent COVID-19. The sequencing input was peripheral blood.

The CDR3: CASSAYRGSTDTQYF. The DNA for the CDR3 is TGTGCCAGCAGCGCGTACAGGGGATCCACAGATACGCAGTATTTT. The chain has TRBV7-8 and TRBJ2-3; TRBD1 agrees at 7 bases. Germline CDR1 reads SGHVS; CDR2 reads FQNEAQ. V shed 5 bases and J 2 bases; nucleotides not matched to a gene: 7. The CDR3 spans 15 residues.